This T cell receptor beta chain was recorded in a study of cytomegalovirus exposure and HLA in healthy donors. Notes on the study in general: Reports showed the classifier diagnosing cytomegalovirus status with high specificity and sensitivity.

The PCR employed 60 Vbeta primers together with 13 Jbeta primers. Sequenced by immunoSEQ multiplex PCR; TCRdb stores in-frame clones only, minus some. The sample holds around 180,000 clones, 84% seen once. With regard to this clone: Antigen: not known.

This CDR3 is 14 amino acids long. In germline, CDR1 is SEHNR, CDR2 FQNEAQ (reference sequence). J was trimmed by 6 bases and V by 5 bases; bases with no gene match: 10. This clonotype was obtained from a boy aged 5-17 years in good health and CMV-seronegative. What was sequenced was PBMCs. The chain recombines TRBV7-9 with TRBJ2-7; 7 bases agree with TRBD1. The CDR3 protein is CASSRQGSRLEQYF. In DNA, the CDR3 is TGTGCCAGCAGCCGACAGGGCTCTCGGCTCGAGCAGTACTTC.